Listed below are T cell receptor beta chains from one sample, sequenced in a study of radiation and T cells in renal cell carcinoma. Using immunoSEQ multiplex PCR, the repertoire was profiled, and TCRdb retains in-frame clones only, with some absent. The sample lists 140,000 or so clones, about 88% occurring once. This sample comprised blood, obtained from a patient whose treatment included radiotherapy and nephrectomy. The receptors derive from a woman in her fifties or sixties with renal cell carcinoma. The CDR3 runs from the conserved cysteine through the conserved F or W. The order of the fields is D gene, J gene, V gene, clone size, CDR3 protein, CDR3 DNA. The D gene is left open where the match is weak. Clone size, where shown, is once, few, many, or a class for clones that have expanded.

d_call: .
j_call: TRBJ1-2
v_call: TRBV7-9
clone_size: once
cdr3_aa: CASSLGLINYGYTF
cdr3_nt: TGTGCCAGCAGCTTAGGATTAATTAACTATGGCTACACCTTC

d_call: TRBD2
j_call: TRBJ2-5
v_call: TRBV9
clone_size: .
cdr3_aa: CASSPRRAGGDGTQYF
cdr3_nt: TGTGCCAGCAGCCCCCGGAGAGCGGGGGGGGATGGGACCCAGTACTTC

d_call: .
j_call: TRBJ1-5
v_call: TRBV6-4
clone_size: .
cdr3_aa: CASSDGGNQPQHF
cdr3_nt: TGTGCCAGCAGCGATGGAGGCAATCAGCCCCAGCATTTT

d_call: TRBD1
j_call: TRBJ2-7
v_call: TRBV5-6
clone_size: .
cdr3_aa: CASSFRDRGPYEQYF
cdr3_nt: TGTGCCAGCAGCTTCCGGGACAGGGGACCCTACGAGCAGTACTTC

d_call: .
j_call: TRBJ1-2
v_call: TRBV5-1
clone_size: .
cdr3_aa: CASSLEGGNYGYTF
cdr3_nt: TGCGCCAGCAGCTTGGAAGGGGGGAACTATGGCTACACCTTC

d_call: TRBD1
j_call: TRBJ2-7
v_call: TRBV5-1
clone_size: once
cdr3_aa: CASSLQNRDRSSYEQYF
cdr3_nt: TGCGCCAGCAGCTTGCAGAACCGGGACAGAAGCTCCTACGAGCAGTACTTC

d_call: .
j_call: TRBJ2-7
v_call: TRBV6-1
clone_size: .
cdr3_aa: CASSEATAYEQYF
cdr3_nt: TGTGCCAGCAGTGAAGCAACAGCCTACGAGCAGTACTTC

d_call: TRBD1
j_call: TRBJ2-5
v_call: TRBV5-1
clone_size: .
cdr3_aa: CASSLGTPGQKETQYF
cdr3_nt: TGCGCCAGCAGCTTGGGAACCCCGGGACAGAAAGAGACCCAGTACTTC

d_call: .
j_call: TRBJ1-1
v_call: TRBV19
clone_size: .
cdr3_aa: CASSVRGPTEAFF
cdr3_nt: TGTGCCAGTAGTGTCCGGGGGCCCACTGAAGCTTTCTTT

d_call: TRBD1
j_call: TRBJ1-1
v_call: TRBV19
clone_size: .
cdr3_aa: CASTHRGARTEAFF
cdr3_nt: TGTGCCAGTACACACAGGGGGGCGAGGACTGAAGCTTTCTTT

d_call: .
j_call: TRBJ1-1
v_call: TRBV10-2
clone_size: few
cdr3_aa: CASSESRARGTEAFF
cdr3_nt: TGCGCCAGCAGTGAGTCAAGGGCCAGGGGCACTGAAGCTTTCTTT

d_call: .
j_call: TRBJ1-5
v_call: TRBV7-2
clone_size: .
cdr3_aa: CASSLEARSNQPQHF
cdr3_nt: TGTGCCAGCAGCTTAGAGGCGCGGAGCAATCAGCCCCAGCATTTT

d_call: TRBD1
j_call: TRBJ1-2
v_call: TRBV6-1
clone_size: .
cdr3_aa: CASTPGTANYGYTF
cdr3_nt: TGTGCCAGCACCCCCGGGACAGCAAATTATGGCTACACCTTC

d_call: .
j_call: TRBJ1-2
v_call: TRBV25-1
clone_size: .
cdr3_aa: CASSADPISYGYTF
cdr3_nt: TGTGCCAGCAGTGCTGACCCTATCTCCTATGGCTACACCTTC

d_call: TRBD1
j_call: TRBJ1-1
v_call: TRBV6-5
clone_size: .
cdr3_aa: CASSLKTGGTEAFF
cdr3_nt: TGTGCCAGCAGTCTAAAAACAGGGGGCACTGAAGCTTTCTTT

d_call: .
j_call: TRBJ1-5
v_call: TRBV7-2
clone_size: .
cdr3_aa: CASSLAPDGQPQHF
cdr3_nt: TGTGCCAGCAGCTTGGCTCCGGACGGACAGCCCCAGCATTTT

d_call: .
j_call: TRBJ1-4
v_call: TRBV6-1
clone_size: .
cdr3_aa: CASSEGQGLGNEKLFF
cdr3_nt: TGTGCCAGCAGTGAAGGGCAGGGGTTGGGTAATGAAAAACTGTTTTTT

d_call: .
j_call: TRBJ1-2
v_call: TRBV9
clone_size: .
cdr3_aa: CASSVQPSGNYGYTF
cdr3_nt: TGTGCCAGCAGCGTCCAACCGTCGGGCAACTATGGCTACACCTTC

d_call: .
j_call: TRBJ1-2
v_call: TRBV4-3
clone_size: .
cdr3_aa: CASSREFMGGYTF
cdr3_nt: TGCGCCAGCAGCCGAGAGTTTATGGGTGGCTACACCTTC

d_call: TRBD1
j_call: TRBJ2-7
v_call: TRBV5-6
clone_size: once
cdr3_aa: CASSLKVRTGALYEQYF
cdr3_nt: TGTGCCAGCAGCTTGAAAGTCCGGACAGGGGCGCTTTACGAGCAGTACTTC

d_call: .
j_call: TRBJ1-1
v_call: TRBV6-5
clone_size: .
cdr3_aa: CASSYGTLGNTEAFF
cdr3_nt: TGTGCCAGCAGTTACGGGACGCTTGGGAACACTGAAGCTTTCTTT

d_call: .
j_call: TRBJ2-7
v_call: TRBV6-1
clone_size: .
cdr3_aa: CASRTGTSSYEQYF
cdr3_nt: TGTGCCAGCAGGACAGGGACTAGCTCCTACGAGCAGTACTTC

d_call: .
j_call: TRBJ1-5
v_call: TRBV6-5
clone_size: .
cdr3_aa: CASRLAQNNQPQHF
cdr3_nt: TGTGCCAGCCGTCTGGCCCAGAACAATCAGCCCCAGCATTTT

d_call: TRBD2
j_call: TRBJ2-2
v_call: TRBV7-2
clone_size: .
cdr3_aa: CASSLEFRGDRELFF
cdr3_nt: TGTGCCAGCAGCTTAGAGTTCCGGGGGGACCGGGAGCTGTTTTTT

d_call: TRBD2
j_call: TRBJ2-1
v_call: TRBV9
clone_size: .
cdr3_aa: CASNVVTSGDEQFF
cdr3_nt: TGTGCCAGCAACGTAGTTACTAGCGGCGATGAGCAGTTCTTC

d_call: TRBD1
j_call: TRBJ1-5
v_call: TRBV23-1
clone_size: .
cdr3_aa: CASRQTGGGRYSNQPQHF
cdr3_nt: TGCGCCAGCAGACAGACAGGGGGCGGGAGATATAGCAATCAGCCCCAGCATTTT

d_call: TRBD1
j_call: TRBJ1-2
v_call: TRBV5-6
clone_size: .
cdr3_aa: CASRNDRGPHYGYTF
cdr3_nt: TGTGCCAGCAGAAACGACAGGGGGCCCCACTATGGCTACACCTTC

d_call: .
j_call: TRBJ1-2
v_call: TRBV5-6
clone_size: .
cdr3_aa: CASSLWQGGTNYGYTF
cdr3_nt: TGTGCCAGCAGCTTGTGGCAGGGCGGGACTAACTATGGCTACACCTTC

d_call: .
j_call: TRBJ1-2
v_call: TRBV2
clone_size: once
cdr3_aa: CASSDGGFSYGYTF
cdr3_nt: TGTGCCAGCAGTGATGGGGGGTTTTCCTATGGCTACACCTTC

d_call: .
j_call: TRBJ1-1
v_call: TRBV30
clone_size: .
cdr3_aa: CAWMAGAFMNTEAFF
cdr3_nt: TGTGCCTGGATGGCAGGGGCCTTTATGAACACTGAAGCTTTCTTT

d_call: TRBD2
j_call: TRBJ2-7
v_call: TRBV10-1
clone_size: .
cdr3_aa: CASSESPGLAGKYEQYF
cdr3_nt: TGCGCCAGCAGTGAGTCCCCGGGACTAGCGGGGAAATACGAGCAGTACTTC

d_call: .
j_call: TRBJ2-2
v_call: TRBV6-6
clone_size: .
cdr3_aa: CASSYRGPNTGELFF
cdr3_nt: TGTGCCAGCAGTTACAGAGGGCCGAACACCGGGGAGCTGTTTTTT

d_call: .
j_call: TRBJ1-1
v_call: TRBV9
clone_size: few
cdr3_aa: CASSPMTKSTEAFF
cdr3_nt: TGTGCCAGCAGCCCGATGACAAAAAGCACTGAAGCTTTCTTT

d_call: .
j_call: TRBJ1-5
v_call: TRBV7-9
clone_size: .
cdr3_aa: CASSLDGWENQPQHF
cdr3_nt: TGTGCCAGCAGCCTCGACGGGTGGGAGAATCAGCCCCAGCATTTT

d_call: .
j_call: TRBJ2-6
v_call: TRBV7-3
clone_size: .
cdr3_aa: CASSLLLGRIDSGANVLTF
cdr3_nt: TGTGCCAGCAGCTTATTATTGGGAAGGATAGACTCTGGGGCCAACGTCCTGACTTTC

d_call: .
j_call: TRBJ1-2
v_call: TRBV7-2
clone_size: .
cdr3_aa: CASSLATAAYGYTF
cdr3_nt: TGTGCCAGCAGCTTAGCGACAGCAGCCTATGGCTACACCTTC

d_call: .
j_call: TRBJ1-2
v_call: TRBV12-1
clone_size: .
cdr3_aa: CASTTRCPVMDREIGDGYTF
cdr3_nt: TGTGCCAGCACCACCCGGTGCCCCGTAATGGACAGGGAAATTGGAGATGGCTACACCTTC

d_call: .
j_call: TRBJ1-1
v_call: TRBV7-9
clone_size: .
cdr3_aa: CASTTTVRGTEAFF
cdr3_nt: TGTGCCAGCACCACCACAGTGAGGGGAACTGAAGCTTTCTTT

d_call: .
j_call: TRBJ1-2
v_call: TRBV6-5
clone_size: .
cdr3_aa: CASREGEYTF
cdr3_nt: TGTGCCAGCCGAGAGGGGGAATACACCTTC

d_call: TRBD1
j_call: TRBJ1-5
v_call: TRBV30
clone_size: .
cdr3_aa: CAWSPYAGTYRGSNQPQHF
cdr3_nt: TGTGCCTGGAGCCCCTATGCCGGTACATACAGGGGTAGCAATCAGCCCCAGCATTTT

d_call: .
j_call: TRBJ1-1
v_call: TRBV5-5
clone_size: .
cdr3_aa: CASSLDSPEWNTEAFF
cdr3_nt: TGTGCCAGCAGCTTGGACAGCCCGGAGTGGAACACTGAAGCTTTCTTT

d_call: .
j_call: TRBJ2-3
v_call: TRBV7-2
clone_size: .
cdr3_aa: CASSLGRGPRGPGTDTQYF
cdr3_nt: TGTGCCAGCAGCTTAGGGAGGGGGCCCCGGGGGCCGGGAACAGATACGCAGTATTTT

d_call: .
j_call: TRBJ2-5
v_call: TRBV7-9
clone_size: .
cdr3_aa: CASSLGQIQETQYF
cdr3_nt: TGTGCCAGCAGCTTAGGTCAAATACAAGAGACCCAGTACTTC

d_call: .
j_call: TRBJ1-1
v_call: TRBV30
clone_size: few
cdr3_aa: CAWSSTTLNTEAFF
cdr3_nt: TGTGCCTGGAGTAGCACGACGTTGAACACTGAAGCTTTCTTT

d_call: .
j_call: TRBJ1-4
v_call: TRBV5-4
clone_size: .
cdr3_aa: CASSLGGEYDEKLFF
cdr3_nt: TGTGCCAGCAGCCTGGGGGGGGAGTACGATGAAAAACTGTTTTTT

d_call: TRBD2
j_call: TRBJ2-1
v_call: TRBV7-2
clone_size: .
cdr3_aa: CASSLATSYPLF
cdr3_nt: TGTGCCAGCAGCTTAGCGACTAGCTACCCTCTCTTC

d_call: .
j_call: TRBJ2-2
v_call: TRBV6-1
clone_size: .
cdr3_aa: CASSDPGDTGELFF
cdr3_nt: TGTGCCAGCAGTGATCCAGGAGACACCGGGGAGCTGTTTTTT

d_call: TRBD2
j_call: TRBJ2-7
v_call: TRBV5-1
clone_size: .
cdr3_aa: CASSLESSGAYEQYF
cdr3_nt: TGCGCCAGCAGCTTGGAATCTAGCGGGGCCTACGAGCAGTACTTC